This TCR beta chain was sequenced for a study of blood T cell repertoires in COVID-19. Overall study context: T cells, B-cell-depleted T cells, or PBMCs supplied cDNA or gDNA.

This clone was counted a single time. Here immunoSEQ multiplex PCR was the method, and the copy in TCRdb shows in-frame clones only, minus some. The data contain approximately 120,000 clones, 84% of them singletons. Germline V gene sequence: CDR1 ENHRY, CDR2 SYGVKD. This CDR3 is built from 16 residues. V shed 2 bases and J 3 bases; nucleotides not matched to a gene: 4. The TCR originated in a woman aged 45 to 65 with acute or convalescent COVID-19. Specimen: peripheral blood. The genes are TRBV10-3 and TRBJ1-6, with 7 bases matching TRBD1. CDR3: CAISEPQGGYNSPLHF. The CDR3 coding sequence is TGTGCCATCAGTGAGCCTCAGGGGGGCTATAATTCACCCCTCCACTTT.